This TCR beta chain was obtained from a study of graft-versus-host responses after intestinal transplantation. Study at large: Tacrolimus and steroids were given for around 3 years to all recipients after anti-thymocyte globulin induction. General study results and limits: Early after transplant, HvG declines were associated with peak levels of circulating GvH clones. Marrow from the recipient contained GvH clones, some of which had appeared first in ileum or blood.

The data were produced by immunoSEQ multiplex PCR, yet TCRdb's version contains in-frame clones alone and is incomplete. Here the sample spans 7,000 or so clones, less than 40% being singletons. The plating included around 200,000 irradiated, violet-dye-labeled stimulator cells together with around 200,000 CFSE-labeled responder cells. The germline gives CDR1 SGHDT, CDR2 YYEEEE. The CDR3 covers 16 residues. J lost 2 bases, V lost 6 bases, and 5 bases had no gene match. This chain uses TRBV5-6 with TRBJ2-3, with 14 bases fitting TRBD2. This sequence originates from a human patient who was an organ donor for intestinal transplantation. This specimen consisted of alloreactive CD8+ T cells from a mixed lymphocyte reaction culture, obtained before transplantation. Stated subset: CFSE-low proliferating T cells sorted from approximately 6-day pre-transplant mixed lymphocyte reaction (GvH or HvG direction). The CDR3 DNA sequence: TGTGCCAGCACTCCGACTAGCGGGGGGGCCACAGATACGCAGTATTTT. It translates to CASTPTSGGATDTQYF.